This is a list of T cell receptor beta chains from one sample in a study of follicular helper T cells after annual influenza vaccination. The table came from immunoSEQ multiplex PCR; TCRdb's copy has only in-frame clones and leaves some out. The data show about 1,300 clones, more than 60% seen once. The source was CXCR5+ CD38+ circulating T follicular helper cells from blood, collected 7 days after influenza vaccination. Receptor source: an adult who received the influenza vaccine. The CDR3 runs from the conserved cysteine through the conserved F or W. D genes are given only for firm matches. Only some rows state a clone size, as once, few, many or a class for expanded clones.

j_gene,v_gene,abundance,d_gene,CDR3nt,CDR3aa
TRBJ1-2,TRBV28,NA,NA,TGTGCCAGCAGTTCAACTGGGCGGGCAGGGGATGGCTACACCTTC,CASSSTGRAGDGYTF
TRBJ2-1,TRBV6-5,few,NA,TGTGCCAGCAGTCTCTTCTATGGGGATGAGCAGTTCTTC,CASSLFYGDEQFF
TRBJ1-1,TRBV7-9,NA,TRBD1,TGTGCCAGCAGTCAACCCGGACAGGTTAACACTGAAGCTTTCTTT,CASSQPGQVNTEAFF
TRBJ2-2,TRBV7-9,few,TRBD2,TGTGCCAGCAGCTTGGGACTAGCGGGAATAACCGGGGAGCTGTTTTTT,CASSLGLAGITGELFF
TRBJ1-3,TRBV11-2,NA,NA,TGTGCCAGCAGCTACGGCAGGTCGGCAGGAAACACCATATATTTT,CASSYGRSAGNTIYF
TRBJ1-3,TRBV28,NA,NA,TGTGCCAGCAGAACTGGGGTCGCGACAAACACCATATATTTT,CASRTGVATNTIYF
TRBJ2-7,TRBV5-1,NA,TRBD1,TGCGCCAGCAGCTGGGACAGGGGGGGATACGAGCAGTACTTC,CASSWDRGGYEQYF
TRBJ2-1,TRBV7-8,NA,NA,TGTGCCAGCAGCCCCCAAGACTCAGGGCGGATCTTC,CASSPQDSGRIF
TRBJ1-2,TRBV29-1,NA,NA,TGCAGCGTTGAGGTTTTGGTGGGAATCGGTGGCTACACCTTC,CSVEVLVGIGGYTF
TRBJ1-4,TRBV5-6,once,TRBD1,TGTGCCAGCAGCCCTACCGGGACAGGGGTTGCAACTAATGAAAAACTGTTTTTT,CASSPTGTGVATNEKLFF
TRBJ1-5,TRBV6-1,NA,NA,TGTGCCAGCAGTGAATGGGGGCAGATCAATCAGCCCCAGCATTTT,CASSEWGQINQPQHF
TRBJ2-7,TRBV5-1,NA,TRBD2,TGCGCCAGCAGCCTCCTTGCGGGAGAGAACGAGCAGTACTTC,CASSLLAGENEQYF
TRBJ1-4,TRBV2,once,NA,TGTGCCAGCAGTGACGGAGGGACGGCTAATGAAAAACTGTTTTTT,CASSDGGTANEKLFF
TRBJ2-1,TRBV5-4,few,TRBD2,TGTGCCAGCAGCTCCTCAGCGGGAGTGGTCAATGAGCAGTTCTTC,CASSSSAGVVNEQFF
TRBJ1-2,TRBV10-2,NA,NA,TGCGCCAGCAGTGAGGGAATCGGCTATGGCTACACCTTC,CASSEGIGYGYTF
TRBJ2-5,TRBV7-2,NA,TRBD2,TGTGCCAGCAGCACGGAGAGCGGGAGAGGGGAAGAGACCCAGTACTTC,CASSTESGRGEETQYF
TRBJ2-1,TRBV10-3,few,NA,TGTGCCATCAGTGAGTCAACTAGTTTAGGCAATGAGCAGTTCTTC,CAISESTSLGNEQFF
TRBJ1-1,TRBV28,large,TRBD1,TGTGCCAGCAAGGGACAGGGGTTCACTGAAGCTTTCTTT,CASKGQGFTEAFF
TRBJ1-1,TRBV5-1,NA,NA,TGCGCCAGCAGCACCGGACCTACTGGCGGGTCCACTGAAGCTTTCTTT,CASSTGPTGGSTEAFF
TRBJ2-7,TRBV6-5,NA,NA,TGTGCCAGCACGTCTCGAGAGAGCTCCTACGAGCAGTACTTC,CASTSRESSYEQYF
TRBJ2-6,TRBV8-2,NA,NA,TGTGGCATAAATCTAAAGATAACACAAAGTCGGGCCAACGTCCTGACTTTC,CGINLKITQSRANVLTF
TRBJ2-7,TRBV2,NA,TRBD2,TGTGCCAGCAGGGGGATGGGGGGGTCCTACGAGCAGTACTTC,CASRGMGGSYEQYF
TRBJ1-1,TRBV19,NA,NA,TGTGCCAGTAAACCGCCGAACACTGAAGCTTTCTTT,CASKPPNTEAFF
TRBJ1-5,TRBV18,few,NA,TGTGCCAGCTCACATAACGACAATCAGCCCCAGCATTTT,CASSHNDNQPQHF
TRBJ2-5,TRBV11-1,NA,TRBD1,TGTGCCAGCAGCTTAACAGGGGCAGGGGAGACCCAGTACTTC,CASSLTGAGETQYF
TRBJ2-7,TRBV7-8,NA,NA,TGTGCCAGCAGCTTTATGCCATCTTACGAGCAGTACTTC,CASSFMPSYEQYF
TRBJ1-5,TRBV6-1,NA,NA,TGTGCCAGCAGTGGGGCGGGTGGTAGCAATCAGCCCCAGCATTTT,CASSGAGGSNQPQHF
TRBJ1-3,TRBV5-1,NA,NA,TGCGCCAGCAGTCTCAACGACAGGGGAAACACCATATATTTT,CASSLNDRGNTIYF
TRBJ1-1,TRBV30,NA,NA,TGTGCCTGGATGAGGGGGGGGCGAGGTGAAGCTTTCTTT,CAWMRGGRGEAFF
TRBJ1-3,TRBV6-1,once,TRBD1,TGTGCCAGCCGGAACAGGGGTGGAAACACCATATATTTT,CASRNRGGNTIYF
TRBJ2-3,TRBV15,NA,NA,TGTGCCACCAGCAGAGATCGGACAGATGAGACCAAGAATACGCAGTATTTT,CATSRDRTDETKNTQYF
TRBJ2-7,TRBV7-2,once,NA,TGTGCCAGCAGCTCTAATCCCTACGAGCAGTACTTC,CASSSNPYEQYF
TRBJ2-5,TRBV18,NA,NA,TGTGCCAGCTCACGAGGAGAGCAAGAGACCCAGTACTTC,CASSRGEQETQYF
TRBJ2-7,TRBV2,NA,NA,TGTGCCAGCAGTATAGGGTTGGGATCCTACGAGCAGTACTTC,CASSIGLGSYEQYF
TRBJ2-2,TRBV15,large,TRBD2,TGTGCCACCAGCAGAGATTCGGGCGGGAGGATCACCGGGGAGCTGTTTTTT,CATSRDSGGRITGELFF
TRBJ1-2,TRBV7-2,NA,TRBD1,TGTGCCAGCAGCCACGGACAGGGTTACTATGGCTACACCTTC,CASSHGQGYYGYTF
TRBJ2-1,TRBV28,few,TRBD2,TGTGCCAGCATAGCGGGGGGTTTGAATGAGCAGTTCTTC,CASIAGGLNEQFF
TRBJ1-1,TRBV28,hyperexpanded,NA,TGTGCCAGCAGCCCCTATCAGGGATACACTGAAGCTTTCTTT,CASSPYQGYTEAFF
TRBJ2-5,TRBV7-2,NA,TRBD1,TGTGCCAGCAGCAAGGGACAGCAAGAGACCCAGTACTTC,CASSKGQQETQYF
TRBJ1-4,TRBV7-9,NA,NA,TGTGCCAGCAGCTTATCGGTAGGAGGGGAAAAACTGTTTTTT,CASSLSVGGEKLFF
TRBJ2-7,TRBV28,few,TRBD2,TGTGCCAACCGACGTAGGACTAGCGTGCGTTACGAGCAGTACTTC,CANRRRTSVRYEQYF
TRBJ2-1,TRBV19,NA,TRBD2,TGTGCCAGTAGGCGACTAGCGGGAGGGCGGGGATACAATGAGCAGTTCTTC,CASRRLAGGRGYNEQFF
TRBJ2-2,TRBV2,NA,NA,TGTGCCAGCGGGGTGAGAACACAAAACACCGGGGAGCTGTTTTTT,CASGVRTQNTGELFF
TRBJ2-7,TRBV5-5,NA,TRBD1,TGTGCCAGCCTTCCTCAGACAGGGGGGGGCCACGAGCAGTACTTC,CASLPQTGGGHEQYF